This is a list of T cell receptor beta chains from one sample in a study of chemoradiotherapy in HPV16-positive cancers. The data were produced by immunoSEQ multiplex PCR, yet TCRdb's version contains in-frame clones alone and is incomplete. The data show about 1,300 clones, around 90% seen once. The specimen was tumor tissue, collected from a patient who underwent chemoradiotherapy. The receptors come from a human donor with HPV-associated anogenital cancer. CDR3s include the opening cysteine and the closing phenylalanine or tryptophan. A D gene is named only where the DNA matches it firmly. Rows may omit the clone size; those that give it use once, few, many or a size class.

abundance,v_gene,j_gene,len,d_gene,CDR3aa,CDR3nt
.,TRBV11-2,TRBJ1-4,15,.,CASSPRNSGMEKLFF,TGTGCCAGCAGCCCAAGAAACAGTGGAATGGAAAAACTGTTTTTT
.,TRBV7-9,TRBJ2-6,19,.,CASSLGIADSFSGANVLTF,TGTGCCAGCAGCTTAGGGATTGCGGATTCCTTCTCTGGGGCCAACGTCCTGACTTTC
.,TRBV11-2,TRBJ2-1,13,TRBD1,CASSNRTGPQQFF,TGTGCCAGCAGCAACCGGACAGGGCCGCAGCAGTTCTTC
.,TRBV19,TRBJ1-1,13,.,CATHNEVDTEAFF,TGTGCCACCCACAACGAGGTTGACACTGAAGCTTTCTTT
.,TRBV28,TRBJ2-1,14,.,CASSPTGRLDEQFF,TGTGCCAGCAGCCCAACAGGGCGTCTTGATGAGCAGTTCTTC
.,TRBV28,TRBJ1-2,14,TRBD1,CASSLVGQISGYTF,TGTGCCAGCAGTTTAGTGGGACAGATCAGTGGCTACACCTTC
.,TRBV5-1,TRBJ2-2,13,.,CASSSGRSGELFF,TGCGCCAGCAGCTCCGGGAGATCCGGGGAGCTGTTTTTT
.,TRBV9,TRBJ1-1,15,TRBD1,CASSPEGASNTEAFF,TGTGCCAGCAGCCCAGAGGGGGCATCGAACACTGAAGCTTTCTTT
.,TRBV15,TRBJ1-2,12,.,CATSKRGIGYTF,TGTGCCACCAGCAAGAGGGGGATTGGCTACACCTTC
.,TRBV27,TRBJ1-5,15,TRBD1,CASSPTGTGHQPQHF,TGTGCCAGCAGTCCCACCGGGACAGGGCATCAGCCCCAGCATTTT
once,TRBV10-3,TRBJ2-5,17,.,CAISDPKLDRHQETQYF,TGTGCCATCTCCGACCCGAAGCTAGACAGACACCAAGAGACCCAGTACTTC
.,TRBV27,TRBJ2-7,17,TRBD2,CASSTWTSGSQKYEQYF,TGTGCCAGCAGTACCTGGACTAGCGGGAGCCAGAAATACGAGCAGTACTTC
.,TRBV7-9,TRBJ2-7,14,.,CASSLTQRSYEQYF,TGTGCCAGCAGCTTGACACAGAGATCCTACGAGCAGTACTTC
.,TRBV30,TRBJ2-7,13,.,CAWSVSGPYEQYF,TGTGCCTGGAGTGTGTCTGGGCCCTACGAGCAGTACTTC
.,TRBV2,TRBJ2-5,14,TRBD2,CASTIAGVRETQYF,TGTGCCAGCACGATAGCGGGAGTTCGGGAGACCCAGTACTTC
few,TRBV28,TRBJ1-1,14,.,CASSFGRRNTEAFF,TGTGCCAGCAGCTTTGGACGGAGGAACACTGAAGCTTTCTTT
.,TRBV16,TRBJ1-3,19,.,CASSQSVGDGEDSGNTIYF,TGTGCCAGCAGCCAATCGGTCGGGGACGGAGAAGACTCTGGAAACACCATATATTTT
.,TRBV9,TRBJ2-1,19,.,CASSVGKGGEEVWGGEQFF,TGTGCCAGCAGCGTAGGCAAGGGGGGGGAAGAGGTTTGGGGTGGTGAGCAGTTCTTC
.,TRBV19,TRBJ1-1,13,.,CASRVTGNTEAFF,TGTGCCAGTAGGGTCACAGGGAACACTGAAGCTTTCTTT
.,TRBV15,TRBJ2-1,14,.,CATSRVSQYNEQFF,TGTGCCACCAGCAGAGTCTCCCAGTACAATGAGCAGTTCTTC
.,TRBV19,TRBJ2-1,14,TRBD2,CASSLSGRGNEQFF,TGTGCCAGTAGTCTTAGCGGGAGAGGGAATGAGCAGTTCTTC
.,TRBV2,TRBJ1-2,14,.,CASSESGGNYGYTF,TGTGCCAGCAGTGAATCGGGGGGCAACTATGGCTACACCTTC
.,TRBV7-6,TRBJ2-1,15,.,CASSLSFSSYNEQFF,TGTGCCAGCAGCCTTTCCTTCAGCTCCTACAATGAGCAGTTCTTC
.,TRBV28,TRBJ2-5,17,.,CASSFLAAGGSQETQYF,.
.,TRBV7-3,TRBJ1-2,13,TRBD1,CASSPDRGRGYTF,TGTGCCAGCAGCCCGGACAGGGGTCGTGGCTACACCTTC
.,TRBV7-2,TRBJ1-4,14,.,CASSFPGTMRKLFF,TGTGCCAGCAGCTTCCCCGGGACGATGCGGAAACTGTTTTTT
.,TRBV4-3,TRBJ1-5,15,TRBD1,CASSLDRGDNQPQHF,TGCGCCAGCAGCCTGGACAGGGGAGATAATCAGCCCCAGCATTTT
.,TRBV7-2,TRBJ2-3,16,.,CASSLRQGGSTDTQYF,TGTGCCAGCAGCTTACGTCAGGGGGGGAGCACAGATACGCAGTATTTT
.,TRBV6-5,TRBJ2-2,15,TRBD2,CASSKTSENTGELFF,TGTGCCAGCAGTAAGACTAGCGAGAACACCGGGGAGCTGTTTTTT
once,TRBV5-6,TRBJ1-4,15,.,CASSPARDWGEKLFF,TGTGCCAGCAGCCCAGCCAGGGACTGGGGTGAAAAACTGTTTTTT
.,TRBV28,TRBJ1-6,15,TRBD1,CASSFRDRVNSPLHF,TGTGCCAGCAGTTTCCGGGACAGGGTGAATTCACCCCTCCACTTT
.,TRBV18,TRBJ2-3,13,.,CASSWDRTDTQYF,TGTGCCAGCTCTTGGGACCGCACAGATACGCAGTATTTT
.,TRBV7-8,TRBJ2-3,15,.,CASSLVGTSTDTQYF,TGTGCCAGCAGCTTAGTCGGAACTAGCACAGATACGCAGTATTTT
.,TRBV7-9,TRBJ1-2,12,.,CASSHTPDGYTF,TGTGCCAGCAGCCACACCCCGGATGGCTACACCTTC
.,TRBV6-4,TRBJ1-1,13,.,CVSSEQGNTEAFF,TGTGTCAGCAGTGAACAGGGGAACACTGAAGCTTTCTTT
.,TRBV28,TRBJ2-7,14,TRBD2,CASRYSGRIYEQYF,TGTGCCAGCAGGTATAGCGGGAGGATTTACGAGCAGTACTTC
.,TRBV29-1,TRBJ2-7,13,.,CSVARVSEGEQYF,TGCAGCGTCGCCAGGGTATCGGAGGGCGAGCAGTACTTC
.,TRBV30,TRBJ1-2,16,TRBD1,CALRTRDRPSNGGYTF,TGTGCCTTAAGGACCCGGGACAGACCTTCTAATGGCGGCTACACCTTC
.,TRBV29-1,TRBJ1-4,15,.,CSVEGRGATNEKLFF,TGCAGCGTAGAAGGGCGGGGGGCGACTAATGAAAAACTGTTTTTT
.,TRBV18,TRBJ2-2,12,.,CASSLSTGELFF,TGTGCCAGCTCACTTTCCACCGGGGAGCTGTTTTTT
.,TRBV29-1,TRBJ2-1,11,.,CSVGGDLEQFF,TGCAGCGTTGGTGGGGACCTTGAGCAGTTCTTC
.,TRBV7-3,TRBJ1-1,13,.,CASSLEANTEAFF,TGTGCCAGCAGCTTAGAGGCGAACACTGAAGCTTTCTTT
.,TRBV28,TRBJ2-1,15,.,CASSLIGRGSNEQFF,TGTGCCAGCAGTTTAATCGGCAGGGGATCGAATGAGCAGTTCTTC
.,TRBV7-2,TRBJ1-2,14,TRBD1,CASSLTGANYGYTF,TGTGCCAGCAGCTTGACAGGGGCTAACTATGGCTACACCTTC
.,TRBV19,TRBJ1-5,13,.,CASSKTERQPQHF,TGTGCCAGTAGTAAAACAGAGAGACAGCCCCAGCATTTT
few,TRBV19,TRBJ1-1,11,TRBD1,CATDRGTEAFF,TGTGCCACCGACAGGGGCACTGAAGCTTTCTTT
.,TRBV12-5,TRBJ2-1,15,TRBD1,CASGFGQGDYNEQFF,TGTGCTAGTGGTTTTGGACAGGGGGACTACAATGAGCAGTTCTTC
.,TRBV7-2,TRBJ2-1,14,.,CASSLGTTYNEQFF,TGTGCCAGCAGCTTAGGGACTACTTACAATGAGCAGTTCTTC
.,TRBV2,TRBJ2-1,15,TRBD2,CASSIAGGTYNEQFF,TGTGCCAGCAGTATAGCGGGGGGTACCTACAATGAGCAGTTCTTC
.,TRBV25-1,TRBJ1-1,14,.,CASSESSEVTEAFF,TGTGCCAGCAGTGAATCCTCGGAGGTCACTGAAGCTTTCTTT
.,TRBV7-3,TRBJ2-6,18,.,CASSLGGGGNSGANVLTF,TGTGCCAGCAGCTTAGGGGGCGGCGGAAACTCTGGGGCCAACGTCCTGACTTTC
.,TRBV27,TRBJ1-1,16,TRBD1,CASSSAGRTGRTEAFF,TGTGCCAGCAGTTCCGCCGGGAGGACAGGGAGGACTGAAGCTTTCTTT
.,TRBV11-2,TRBJ2-1,16,.,CASSLASGTSYNEQFF,TGTGCCAGCAGCTTAGCTTCCGGGACTTCTTACAATGAGCAGTTCTTC
few,TRBV9,TRBJ1-5,16,TRBD1,CASSVGQGAPNQPQHF,TGTGCCAGCAGCGTAGGCCAGGGGGCACCCAATCAGCCCCAGCATTTT